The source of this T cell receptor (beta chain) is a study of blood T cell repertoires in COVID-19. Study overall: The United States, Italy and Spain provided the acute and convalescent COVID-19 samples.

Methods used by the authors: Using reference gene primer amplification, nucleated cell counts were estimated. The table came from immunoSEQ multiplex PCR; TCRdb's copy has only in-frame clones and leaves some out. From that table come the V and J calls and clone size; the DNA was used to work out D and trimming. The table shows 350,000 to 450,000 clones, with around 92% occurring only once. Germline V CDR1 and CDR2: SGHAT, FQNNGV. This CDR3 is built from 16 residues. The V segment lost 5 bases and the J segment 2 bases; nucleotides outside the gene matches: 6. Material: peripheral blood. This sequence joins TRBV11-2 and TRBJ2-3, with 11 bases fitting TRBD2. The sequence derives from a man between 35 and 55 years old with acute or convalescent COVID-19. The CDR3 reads CASSTGTSGITDTQYF. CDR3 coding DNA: TGTGCCAGCAGCACCGGGACTAGCGGAATCACAGATACGCAGTATTTT.